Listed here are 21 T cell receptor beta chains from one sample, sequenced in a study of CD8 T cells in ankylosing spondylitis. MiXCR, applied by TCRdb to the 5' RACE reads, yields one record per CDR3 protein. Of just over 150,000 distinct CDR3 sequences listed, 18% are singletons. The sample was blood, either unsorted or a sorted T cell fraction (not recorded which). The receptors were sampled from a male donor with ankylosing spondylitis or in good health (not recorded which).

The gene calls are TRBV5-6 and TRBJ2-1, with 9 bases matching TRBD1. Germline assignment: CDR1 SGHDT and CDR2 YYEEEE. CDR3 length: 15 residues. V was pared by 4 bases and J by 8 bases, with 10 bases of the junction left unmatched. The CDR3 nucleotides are TGTGCCAGCAGCCCGTTGGGACAGGGAGTCGATGAGCAGTTCTTC. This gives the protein CASSPLGQGVDEQFF.

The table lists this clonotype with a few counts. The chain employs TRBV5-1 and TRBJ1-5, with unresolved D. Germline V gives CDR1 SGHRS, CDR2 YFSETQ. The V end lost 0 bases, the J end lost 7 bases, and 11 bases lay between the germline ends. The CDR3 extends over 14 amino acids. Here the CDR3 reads CASSLEVGSQPQHF. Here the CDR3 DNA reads TGCGCCAGCAGCTTGGAGGTGGGCAGCCAGCCCCAGCATTTT.

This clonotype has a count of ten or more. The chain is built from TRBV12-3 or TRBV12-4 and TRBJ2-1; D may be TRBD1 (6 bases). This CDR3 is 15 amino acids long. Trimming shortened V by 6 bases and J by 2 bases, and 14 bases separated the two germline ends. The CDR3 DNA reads TGTGCCAGCAGCCGAACAGGGACCACCTACAATGAGCAGTTCTTC. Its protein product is CASSRTGTTYNEQFF.

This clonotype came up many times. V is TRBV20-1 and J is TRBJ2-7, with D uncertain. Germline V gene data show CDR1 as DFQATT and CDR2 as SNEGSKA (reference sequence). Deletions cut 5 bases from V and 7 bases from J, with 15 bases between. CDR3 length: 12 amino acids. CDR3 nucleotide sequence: TGCAGTGCTCTTGGCGGCCCAGAAGAGCAGTACTTC. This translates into CSALGGPEEQYF.

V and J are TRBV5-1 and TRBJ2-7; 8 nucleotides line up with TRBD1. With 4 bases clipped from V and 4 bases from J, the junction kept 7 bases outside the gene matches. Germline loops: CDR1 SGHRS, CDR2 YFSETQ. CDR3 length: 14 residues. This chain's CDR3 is CASSPGTGIYEQYF. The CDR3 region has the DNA TGCGCCAGCAGCCCGGGGACAGGAATTTACGAGCAGTACTTC.

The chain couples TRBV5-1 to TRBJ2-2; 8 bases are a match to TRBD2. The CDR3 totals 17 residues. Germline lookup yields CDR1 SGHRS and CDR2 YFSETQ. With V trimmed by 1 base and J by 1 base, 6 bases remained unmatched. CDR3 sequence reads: CASSLSGAGVNTGELFF. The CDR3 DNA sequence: TGCGCCAGCAGCTTGAGTGGAGCGGGAGTGAACACCGGGGAGCTGTTTTTT.

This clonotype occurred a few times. The CDR3 DNA follows: TGTGCCAGCAGCGTAGGACAGGGGTTCTACGAGCAGTACTTC. Translated, it gives CASSVGQGFYEQYF. The chain is built from TRBV7-2 and TRBJ2-7; 9 bases align to TRBD1. Trimming at V came to 5 bases and at J to 3 bases, leaving 5 bases not matched to a gene. The CDR3 totals 14 residues. Germline loops: CDR1 SGHTA, CDR2 FQGNSA.

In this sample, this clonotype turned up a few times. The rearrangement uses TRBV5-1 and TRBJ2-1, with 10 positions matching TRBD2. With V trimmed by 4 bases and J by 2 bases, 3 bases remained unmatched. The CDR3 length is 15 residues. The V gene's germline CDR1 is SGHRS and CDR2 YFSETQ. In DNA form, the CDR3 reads TGCGCCAGCAGCCCCCTAGCGGGAGCCTACAATGAGCAGTTCTTC. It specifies CASSPLAGAYNEQFF.

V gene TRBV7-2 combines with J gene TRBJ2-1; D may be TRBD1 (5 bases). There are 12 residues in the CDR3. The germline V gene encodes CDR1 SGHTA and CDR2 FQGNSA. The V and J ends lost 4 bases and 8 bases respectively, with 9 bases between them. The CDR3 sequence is CASSSDSDEQFF. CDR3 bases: TGTGCCAGCAGCTCCGACAGCGATGAGCAGTTCTTC. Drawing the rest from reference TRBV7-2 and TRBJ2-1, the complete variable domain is GAGVSQSPSNKVTEKGKDVELRCDPISGHTALYWYRQSLGQGLEFLIYFQGNSAPDKSGLPSDRFSAERTGGSVSTLTIQRTQQEDSAVYLCASSSDSDEQFFGPGTRLTVL.

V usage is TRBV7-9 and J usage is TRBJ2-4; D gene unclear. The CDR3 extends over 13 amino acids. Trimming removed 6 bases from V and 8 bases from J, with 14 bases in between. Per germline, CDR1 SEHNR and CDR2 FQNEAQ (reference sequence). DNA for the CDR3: TGTGCCAGCAGGCCCGCATCGATCGACATTCAGTACTTC. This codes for CASRPASIDIQYF.

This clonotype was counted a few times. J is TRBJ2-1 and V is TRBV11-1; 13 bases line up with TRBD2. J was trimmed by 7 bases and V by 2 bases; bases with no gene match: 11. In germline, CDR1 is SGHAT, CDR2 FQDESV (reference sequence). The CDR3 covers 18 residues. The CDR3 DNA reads TGTGCCAGCAGCTTATTCTTACGGACTAGCGGGAGAATTAATGAGCAGTTCTTC. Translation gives CASSLFLRTSGRINEQFF.

CDR3 amino acids: CASTHPRDRGGPLIPEAFF. CDR3 bases: TGTGCCAGCACTCATCCAAGGGACAGGGGAGGGCCTTTGATCCCTGAAGCTTTCTTT. The genes are TRBV11-1 and TRBJ1-1; 10 nucleotides match TRBD1. CDR1 and CDR2 (germline): SGHAT, FQDESV (reference sequence). Trimming cost V 7 bases and J 6 bases; bases outside gene matches: 23. This CDR3 contains 19 residues.

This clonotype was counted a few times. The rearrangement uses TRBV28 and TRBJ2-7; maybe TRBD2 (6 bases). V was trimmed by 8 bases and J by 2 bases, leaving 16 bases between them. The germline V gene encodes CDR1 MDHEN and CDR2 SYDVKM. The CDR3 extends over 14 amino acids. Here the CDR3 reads CASRGGTNTYEQYF. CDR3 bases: TGTGCCAGCCGGGGAGGAACGAATACCTACGAGCAGTACTTC.

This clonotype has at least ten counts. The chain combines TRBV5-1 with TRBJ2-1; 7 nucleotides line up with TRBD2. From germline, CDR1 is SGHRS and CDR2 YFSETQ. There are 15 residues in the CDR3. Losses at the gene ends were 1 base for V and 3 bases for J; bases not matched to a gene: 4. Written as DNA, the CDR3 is TGCGCCAGCAGCTTGAGTCTAGCGGACTACAATGAGCAGTTCTTC. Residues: CASSLSLADYNEQFF.

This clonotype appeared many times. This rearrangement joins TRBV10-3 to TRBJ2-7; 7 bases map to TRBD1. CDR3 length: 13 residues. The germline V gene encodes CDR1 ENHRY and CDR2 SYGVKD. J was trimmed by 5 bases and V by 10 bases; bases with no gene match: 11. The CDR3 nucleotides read TGTGCCACAGTACAGGGGCTGACGAACGAGCAGTACTTC. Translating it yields CATVQGLTNEQYF.

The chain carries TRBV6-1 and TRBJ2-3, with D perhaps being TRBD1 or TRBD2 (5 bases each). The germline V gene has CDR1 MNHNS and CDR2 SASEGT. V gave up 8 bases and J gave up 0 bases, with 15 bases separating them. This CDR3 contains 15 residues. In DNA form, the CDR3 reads TGTGCCAGCTCTGGGGGTTTGGGGAGCACAGATACGCAGTATTTT. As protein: CASSGGLGSTDTQYF.

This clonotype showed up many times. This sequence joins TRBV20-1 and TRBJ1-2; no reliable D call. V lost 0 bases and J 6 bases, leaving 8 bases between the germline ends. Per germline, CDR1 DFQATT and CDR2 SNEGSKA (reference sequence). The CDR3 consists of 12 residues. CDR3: CSAREPTNGYTF. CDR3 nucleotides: TGCAGTGCTAGAGAACCAACCAATGGCTACACCTTC.

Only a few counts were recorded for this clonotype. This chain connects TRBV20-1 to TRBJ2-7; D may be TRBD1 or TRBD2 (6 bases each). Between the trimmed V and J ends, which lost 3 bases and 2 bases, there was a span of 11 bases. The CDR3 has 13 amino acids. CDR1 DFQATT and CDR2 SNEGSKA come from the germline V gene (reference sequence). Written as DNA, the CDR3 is TGCAGTGCTAGGCGGGACATAACCTACGAGCAGTACTTC. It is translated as CSARRDITYEQYF.

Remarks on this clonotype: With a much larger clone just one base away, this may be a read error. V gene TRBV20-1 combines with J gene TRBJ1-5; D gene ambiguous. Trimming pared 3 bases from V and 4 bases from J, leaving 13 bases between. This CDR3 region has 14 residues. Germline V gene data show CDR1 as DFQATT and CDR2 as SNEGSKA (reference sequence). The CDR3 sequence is CSASLKSGNQPQHF. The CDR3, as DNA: TGCAGTGCTAGCCTCAAGAGTGGGAATCAGCCCCAGCATTTT.

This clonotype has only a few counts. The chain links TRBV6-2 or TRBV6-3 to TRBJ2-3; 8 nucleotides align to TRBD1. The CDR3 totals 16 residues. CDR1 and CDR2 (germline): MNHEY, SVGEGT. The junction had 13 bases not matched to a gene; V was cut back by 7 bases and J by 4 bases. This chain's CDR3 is CASIRGRQGSSDTQYF. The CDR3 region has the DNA TGTGCCAGCATAAGGGGCCGACAGGGGAGTTCAGATACGCAGTATTTT.

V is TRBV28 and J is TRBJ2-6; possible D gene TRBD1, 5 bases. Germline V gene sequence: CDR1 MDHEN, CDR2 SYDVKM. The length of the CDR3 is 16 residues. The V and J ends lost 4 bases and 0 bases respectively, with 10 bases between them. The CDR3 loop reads CASSSGFSSGANVLTF. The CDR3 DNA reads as TGTGCCAGCAGTTCAGGGTTTTCCTCTGGGGCCAACGTCCTGACTTTC.